One sample yielded the 2 T cell receptor beta chains listed below, sequenced in a study of T cell changes during pregnancy in multiple sclerosis. Using immunoSEQ multiplex PCR, the repertoire was profiled, and TCRdb retains in-frame clones only, with some absent. The sample consists of 50,000 or so clones, nearly 95% of them appearing once. The sequencing used CD4+ T cells from peripheral blood mononuclear cells, collected in the second trimester of pregnancy. The receptors stem from a female donor with multiple sclerosis, enrolled in a pregnancy study.

V usage is TRBV5-1 and J usage is TRBJ1-3; no definite D call. Germline values: CDR1 SGHRS, CDR2 YFSETQ. V was clipped by 0 bases and J by 2 bases, with 9 bases between them. The CDR3 spans 15 residues. The CDR3 nucleotides read TGCGCCAGCAGCTTGGCCAAACTTCCTGGAAACACCATATATTTT. It yields the protein CASSLAKLPGNTIYF. Together with reference TRBV5-1 and TRBJ1-3, the CDR3 gives the full variable domain: KAGVTQTPRYLIKTRGQQVTLSCSPISGHRSVSWYQQTPGQGLQFLFEYFSETQRNKGNFPGRFSGRQFSNSRSEMNVSTLELGDSALYLCASSLAKLPGNTIYFGEGSWLTVV.

This chain joins TRBV28 and TRBJ2-5; tentative D call: TRBD2 (6 bases). Germline assignment: CDR1 MDHEN and CDR2 SYDVKM. CDR3 size: 14 residues. V shed 2 bases and J shed 5 bases, with 12 bases lying between them. The DNA of the CDR3 is TGTGCCAGCAGTTTAGGCGGGGATGGGGAGACCCAGTACTTC. Amino acid sequence: CASSLGGDGETQYF.